Listed below are T cell receptor beta chains from one sample, sequenced in a study of blood T cell repertoires in COVID-19. The repertoire was sequenced with immunoSEQ multiplex PCR; TCRdb's copy has only in-frame clones and lacks some. The sample includes a few hundred thousand clones, about 86% of them seen just once. Sequencing input: peripheral blood. The receptors originated from a woman aged 45-59 years with COVID-19, enrolled during active disease. CDR3s leave out the opening cysteine and the closing phenylalanine or tryptophan. D genes are given only for firm matches.

11,TRBD2,TRBV29-1,SVASSGGKTQY
13,NA,TRBV5-1,ASSLMAGTGNTIY
13,NA,TRBV19,ASKGSRRGSEKLF
13,NA,TRBV3-1/TRBV3-2,ASSPFLVAVETQY
13,NA,TRBV4-1,ASSSQDSRTDTQY
13,NA,TRBV19,ASSWGSGPNYGYT
10,TRBD1,TRBV5-1,ASSLDRGRAF
10,NA,TRBV29-1,SVDGRDYGYT
11,NA,TRBV6-6,ASSGTSGNTIY
13,TRBD1,TRBV19,ASRPKTGGNYGYT
14,TRBD1,TRBV9,ASSAATGTGGNTIY
13,TRBD2,TRBV13,ASSFAGRGTDTQY
13,NA,TRBV28,ASSPPQRGANVLT
12,NA,TRBV7-8,ASSLAKRDYGYT
13,NA,TRBV9,ASSVDGVMNTEAF
11,TRBD1,TRBV14,ASSPGGRSPLH
15,NA,TRBV5-6,ASSPQRLRGAGAEAF
13,NA,TRBV24-1,ATSGGRTNNSPLH
11,NA,TRBV6-5,ASSYTTTDTQY